The 24 T cell receptor beta chains reported below all come from one sample, sequenced in a study of cytomegalovirus exposure and HLA in healthy donors. Primers: 60 Vbeta forward and 13 Jbeta reverse. Profiling relied on immunoSEQ multiplex PCR, and the TCRdb table lists in-frame clones only, not all of them. The data contain approximately 190,000 clones, 9.5% to 15% of them seen just once; the ten biggest clones take up about 7.8%. Sequencing used PBMCs. These receptors originate from a man in his fifties or sixties in good health and CMV-seropositive.

V gene TRBV10-3 combines with J gene TRBJ1-4; TRBD1 aligns across 8 bases. Germline lookup yields CDR1 ENHRY and CDR2 SYGVKD. Trimming removed 6 bases from V and 5 bases from J; junction bases left unmatched: 5. This CDR3 is built from 14 residues. In DNA form, the CDR3 reads TGTGCCATCAGCGGACAGGGCGGGAATGAAAAACTGTTTTTT. The encoded protein is CAISGQGGNEKLFF.

V gene TRBV10-3 combines with J gene TRBJ1-4, with 9 nucleotides matching TRBD1. This CDR3 has 16 residues. V lost 4 bases and J lost 3; bases outside the gene matches: 6. Germline CDR1 is ENHRY and CDR2 is SYGVKD. The CDR3 DNA sequence: TGTGCCATCAGTGCTTTGGACAGGGGTTCTAATGAAAAACTGTTTTTT. Protein sequence: CAISALDRGSNEKLFF.

This clone was detected only a few times. The chain couples TRBV6-5 to TRBJ2-7; 7 nucleotides match TRBD2. The CDR3 is made up of 15 amino acids. Germline loops: CDR1 MNHEY, CDR2 SVGAGI. V shed 4 bases, J shed 0 bases, and the junction held 6 bases outside the gene matches. In DNA, the CDR3 is TGTGCCAGCAGTTCCTTTCCGGGGGGCTCCTACGAGCAGTACTTC. Translating gives CASSSFPGGSYEQYF.

This sequence joins TRBV5-8 and TRBJ2-1, with D possibly being TRBD1 (6 bases). V gave up 4 bases and J gave up 7 bases, with 21 bases separating them. CDR1 and CDR2 (germline): SGHTS, YDEGEE. The CDR3 is 16 amino acids. The CDR3 loop reads CASSPGQGTRRNEQFF. CDR3 sequence (DNA): TGTGCCAGCAGCCCCGGACAAGGGACACGAAGGAATGAGCAGTTCTTC.

This chain uses TRBV4-3 with TRBJ2-2; 8 nucleotides align to TRBD2. This CDR3 has 17 amino acids. J was trimmed by 6 bases and V by 2 bases; bases with no gene match: 11. Germline V gives CDR1 LGHNA, CDR2 YSLEER. The CDR3 sequence is CASSQSWAGGSPGELFF. The CDR3, as DNA: TGCGCCAGCAGCCAATCCTGGGCGGGGGGAAGTCCCGGGGAGCTGTTTTTT.

J is TRBJ1-2 and V is TRBV18; 7 nucleotides line up with TRBD1. The V gene's germline CDR1 is KGHSH and CDR2 LQKENI. The V and J ends lost 3 bases and 0 bases, in that order; junction bases with no gene match: 10. This CDR3 contains 17 residues. CDR3 DNA: TGTGCCAGCTCACCTGTACAGGGGCACCTCACTAACTATGGCTACACCTTC. Encoded protein: CASSPVQGHLTNYGYTF.

A few counts support this clone. V and J are TRBV9 and TRBJ2-7, with 10 nucleotides matching TRBD1. Germline CDR1 reads SGDLS; CDR2 reads YYNGEE. This CDR3 is built from 13 residues. V was clipped by 3 bases and J by 7 bases; unmatched bases: 4. CDR3 DNA: TGTGCCAGCAGCGCGGGACAGGGGATAGAGCAGTACTTC. As protein: CASSAGQGIEQYF.

The V call is TRBV6-1, the J call TRBJ2-1, with TRBD1 identical over 10 bases. The CDR3 loop spans 15 amino acids. Germline assignment: CDR1 MNHNS and CDR2 SASEGT. Germline trimming cut 9 bases from V and 2 bases from J; bases unmatched to any gene: 7. CDR3 DNA sequence: TGTGCCAGTAAATCGGGACAGGGGACCTACAATGAGCAGTTCTTC. It translates to CASKSGQGTYNEQFF.

V usage is TRBV7-9 and J usage is TRBJ2-1, with 7 positions matching TRBD1. V was clipped by 1 base and J by 7 bases; unmatched bases: 10. This CDR3 comprises 16 residues. Germline values: CDR1 SEHNR, CDR2 FQNEAQ (reference sequence). CDR3 sequence reads: CASSLGDSRFLNEQFF. The CDR3 DNA sequence: TGTGCCAGCAGCTTAGGGGACAGCCGTTTCTTGAATGAGCAGTTCTTC.

The chain carries TRBV5-6 and TRBJ1-1; D remains unclear. Germline CDR1 is SGHDT and CDR2 is YYEEEE. V lost 1 base and J lost 1, with 8 bases in between. This CDR3 is 14 amino acids long. The CDR3 DNA reads TGTGCCAGCAGCTTGTCCCTCTGGAACACTGAAGCTTTCTTT. Translated: CASSLSLWNTEAFF.

The chain carries TRBV23-1 and TRBJ1-2; 9 positions agree with TRBD1. TRBV23-1 is an ORF; its function is uncertain. This CDR3 has 13 amino acids. The J segment lost 5 bases and the V segment lost 9 bases, leaving 7 bases of the junction unmatched. The CDR3 is CARILGQGYGYTF. CDR3 DNA: TGCGCCAGGATACTCGGACAGGGGTATGGCTACACCTTC.

This clone was detected only a few times. The chain links TRBV30 to TRBJ1-4; D is perhaps TRBD1 (6 bases). The CDR3 length is 15 residues. V was trimmed by 1 base and J by 7 bases, leaving 16 bases between them. The germline V gene has CDR1 GTSNPN and CDR2 SVGIG (reference sequence). CDR3 in amino acids: CAWSGPRDNSEKLFF. The CDR3 DNA reads as TGTGCCTGGAGTGGCCCGAGGGACAATTCTGAAAAACTGTTTTTT.

The V call is TRBV18, the J call TRBJ2-7, with TRBD1 matching over 7 bases. Germline V gene lookup returns CDR1 KGHSH and CDR2 LQKENI. The CDR3 length is 12 residues. Trimming removed 4 bases from V and 5 bases from J; junction bases left unmatched: 2. CDR3 in amino acids: CASSRDSHEQYV. The CDR3 region has the DNA TGTGCCAGCTCACGGGACAGTCACGAGCAGTACGTC.

This clone was observed a handful of times. CDR3 DNA: TGCGCCAGCAGCCTTGGCACTAGCGGGGGGGCCCAAGAGACCCAGTACTTC. This codes for CASSLGTSGGAQETQYF. The V call is TRBV5-1, the J call TRBJ2-5; TRBD2 agrees at 13 bases. The germline V gene has CDR1 SGHRS and CDR2 YFSETQ. The J segment lost 1 base and the V segment lost 4 bases, leaving 7 bases of the junction unmatched. The CDR3 length is 17 residues.

The chain uses TRBV4-3 and TRBJ1-6; no clear D gene. Trimming removed 1 base at V and 4 bases at J, with 8 bases between. The germline V gene has CDR1 LGHNA and CDR2 YSLEER. This CDR3 contains 15 residues. The CDR3 spells CASSQVGSYNSPLHF. The CDR3 DNA reads as TGCGCCAGCAGCCAAGTGGGCAGTTATAATTCACCCCTCCACTTT.

This clone was seen a few times. The chain combines TRBV6-1 with TRBJ2-7, with D possibly TRBD1 on 6 matching bases. The V and J ends lost 5 bases and 0 bases respectively, with 11 bases between them. The length of the CDR3 is 14 residues. Per the germline V gene, CDR1 is MNHNS and CDR2 is SASEGT. The CDR3 DNA sequence: TGTGCCAGCAGTAAGAGACAGGCCTCCTACGAGCAGTACTTC. Its protein is CASSKRQASYEQYF.

The chain combines TRBV7-2 with TRBJ2-5; 10 nucleotides agree with TRBD2. The J segment lost 5 bases and the V segment lost 5 bases, leaving 11 bases of the junction unmatched. The germline gives CDR1 SGHTA, CDR2 FQGNSA. CDR3 length equals 16 residues. The CDR3 is CASSLVLAGAGETQYF. CDR3 bases: TGTGCCAGCAGCCTAGTTCTAGCGGGGGCGGGGGAGACCCAGTACTTC.

This clone was counted a few times. The genes are TRBV2 and TRBJ2-3; possibly TRBD1 for D (6 bases). This CDR3 contains 12 residues. The germline V gene has CDR1 SNHLY and CDR2 FYNNEI. Trimming took off 7 bases at V and 7 bases at J, with 12 bases between the two ends. The CDR3 region has the DNA TGTGCCAGCACCGAAGGGGGAAATACGCAGTATTTT. Amino acid sequence: CASTEGGNTQYF.

This clone has just a few counts. V and J are TRBV27 and TRBJ1-1; 10 positions match TRBD1. There are 17 residues in the CDR3. The germline gives CDR1 MNHEY, CDR2 SMNVEV (reference sequence). V shed 3 bases and J 4 bases; nucleotides not matched to a gene: 11. The DNA for the CDR3 is TGTGCCAGCAGTTTCCTCCCGACAGGGGGCGGAAGCACTGAAGCTTTCTTT. Its translation: CASSFLPTGGGSTEAFF.

In this sample, this clone turned up a few times. V and J are TRBV5-4 and TRBJ2-1, with 9 bases identical to TRBD1. The germline CDR1 and CDR2 sequences are SGHNT and YYREEE (reference sequence). The V and J ends lost 2 bases and 6 bases, in that order; junction bases with no gene match: 6. The CDR3 covers 15 residues. CDR3 sequence reads: CASSFRDRVGNEQFF. The CDR3 coding sequence is TGTGCCAGCAGCTTCCGGGACAGGGTGGGCAATGAGCAGTTCTTC.

V usage is TRBV5-6 and J usage is TRBJ2-7; TRBD2 is a possible D gene (6 bases). The CDR3 runs to 14 residues. The germline V gene has CDR1 SGHDT and CDR2 YYEEEE. V was clipped by 3 bases and J by 2 bases, with 12 bases between them. CDR3 amino acids: CASSSTSTPYEQYF. For the CDR3, the DNA is TGTGCCAGCAGCTCCACTAGCACCCCCTACGAGCAGTACTTC.

The chain combines TRBV11-2 with TRBJ2-7, with 8 bases identical to TRBD1. CDR3 size: 11 residues. The germline V gene encodes CDR1 SGHAT and CDR2 FQNNGV. The V segment lost 4 bases and the J segment 9 bases; nucleotides outside the gene matches: 2. CDR3 residues: CASSSDRGQYF. The CDR3 nucleotides read TGTGCCAGCAGCTCTGACAGGGGGCAGTACTTC.

The sample holds a few counts of this clone. The gene calls are TRBV4-1 and TRBJ2-2; the match to TRBD2 covers 14 bases. Germline V gene sequence: CDR1 MGHRA, CDR2 YSYEKL. The CDR3 length is 19 residues. The J segment lost 3 bases and the V segment lost 2 bases, leaving 8 bases of the junction unmatched. CDR3 sequence: CASSQRGGLAGADTGELFF. CDR3 nucleotide sequence: TGCGCCAGCAGCCAAAGGGGGGGACTAGCGGGGGCGGACACCGGGGAGCTGTTTTTT.

The table lists this clone with a few counts. The chain uses TRBV7-9 and TRBJ2-3; tentatively, D is TRBD1 (7 bases). V was cut by 3 bases and J by 2 bases, with 15 bases left in between. Germline CDR1 SEHNR, CDR2 FQNEAQ (reference sequence). The length of the CDR3 is 16 residues. The CDR3 region has the DNA TGTGCCAGCAGCTTGGGGCGGGACAGCCTCACAGATACGCAGTATTTT. It specifies CASSLGRDSLTDTQYF.